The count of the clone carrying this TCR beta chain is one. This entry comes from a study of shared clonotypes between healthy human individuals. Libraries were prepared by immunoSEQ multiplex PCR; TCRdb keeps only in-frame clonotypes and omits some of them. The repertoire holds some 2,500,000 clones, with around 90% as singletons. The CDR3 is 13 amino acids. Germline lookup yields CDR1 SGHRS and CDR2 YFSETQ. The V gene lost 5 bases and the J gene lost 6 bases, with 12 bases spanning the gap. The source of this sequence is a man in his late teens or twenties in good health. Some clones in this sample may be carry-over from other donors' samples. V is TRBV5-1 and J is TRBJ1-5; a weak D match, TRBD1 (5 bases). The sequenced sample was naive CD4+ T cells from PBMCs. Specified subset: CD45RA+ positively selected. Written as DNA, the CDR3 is TGCGCCAGCAGACAAGGGGAGAGTCAGCCCCAGCATTTT. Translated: CASRQGESQPQHF.